Shown below are 29 T cell receptor beta chains from a single sample sequenced in a study of control samples from healthy donors and cancer patients. Measured with immunoSEQ multiplex PCR; TCRdb has only the in-frame clones, and not every one. The table records about 75,000 clones, 94% of them present only once. Source material: blood. Receptor source: a woman in her thirties or forties in good health.

This sequence joins TRBV18 and TRBJ2-7; D is ambiguous. Germline values: CDR1 KGHSH, CDR2 LQKENI. CDR3 length: 13 residues. V was clipped by 2 bases and J by 6 bases, with 11 bases between them. The CDR3 nucleotides read TGTGCCAGCTCACCAAACACCTATGGCGAGCAGTACTTC. It yields the protein CASSPNTYGEQYF.

This clone was seen a handful of times. The gene calls are TRBV5-4 and TRBJ1-2; D may be TRBD1 (6 bases). The germline V gene encodes CDR1 SGHNT and CDR2 YYREEE (reference sequence). The CDR3 has 16 amino acids. With 0 bases removed from V and 4 bases from J, the gap between germline ends came to 16 bases. CDR3 DNA: TGTGCCAGCAGCTTGGGCGGCCCCACAGGGCCCTATGGCTACACCTTC. Translated: CASSLGGPTGPYGYTF.

This clone occurred once. A read error may produce the germline difference seen at one junction end. The gene calls are TRBV7-6 and TRBJ1-6, with TRBD1 as a possible D gene (6 bases). The germline V gene has CDR1 SGHVS and CDR2 FNYEAQ. There are 17 residues in the CDR3. CDR3 nucleotide sequence: TGTGCCAGCAGCTTCTTCACGGGGGGCTCCTATAATTCACTCCTCCACTTT. Its protein is CASSFFTGGSYNSLLHF.

This clone has a single count. The chain joins TRBV18 to TRBJ1-3; D is possibly TRBD1 (6 bases). Deletions cut 2 bases from V and 2 bases from J, with 16 bases between. This CDR3 has 17 residues. Germline V lookup: CDR1 KGHSH, CDR2 LQKENI. This CDR3 is CASSPRDTMEAGNTIYF. The DNA of the CDR3 is TGTGCCAGCTCACCAAGGGACACAATGGAGGCTGGAAACACCATATATTTT.

The rearrangement joins TRBV20-1 to TRBJ1-1; perhaps TRBD1 as D (6 bases). V lost 3 bases, J lost 6 bases, and 14 bases lay in between. Germline values: CDR1 DFQATT, CDR2 SNEGSKA (reference sequence). There are 13 residues in the CDR3. For the CDR3, the DNA is TGCAGTGCTAGTGCGGGGGGCGGGTCTGAAGCTTTCTTT. Its protein is CSASAGGGSEAFF.

The rearrangement joins TRBV7-9 to TRBJ1-1; the D is unclear. Trimming took 5 bases from V and 3 from J, leaving 10 bases between them. There are 13 residues in the CDR3. The germline CDR1 and CDR2 sequences are SEHNR and FQNEAQ (reference sequence). The CDR3 is CASSTVSDTEAFF. The CDR3 DNA is TGTGCCAGCAGCACCGTAAGCGACACTGAAGCTTTCTTT.

Here the CDR3 reads CSVRATGTYEQYF. CDR3 DNA sequence: TGCAGCGTTAGGGCGACAGGGACCTACGAGCAGTACTTC. The V and J genes are TRBV29-1 and TRBJ2-7; TRBD1 agrees at 7 bases. Germline trimming cut 5 bases from V and 2 bases from J; bases unmatched to any gene: 6. CDR3 length: 13 residues. Looked up from germline, CDR1 is SQVTM and CDR2 is ANQGSEA.

V and J are TRBV29-1 and TRBJ1-2; D remains unclear. Germline-derived CDR1 and CDR2 are SQVTM and ANQGSEA. This CDR3 comprises 13 residues. Deletions cut 5 bases from V and 0 bases from J, with 10 bases between. The CDR3, as DNA: TGCAGCGTTCTTGCATTAGCTAACTATGGCTACACCTTC. Its translation is CSVLALANYGYTF. Full variable domain (missing parts from reference TRBV29-1 and TRBJ1-2): SAVISQKPSRDICQRGTSLTIQCQVDSQVTMMFWYRQQPGQSLTLIATANQGSEATYESGFVIDKFPISRPNLTFSTLTVSNMSPEDSSIYLCSVLALANYGYTFGSGTRLTVV.

V gene TRBV29-1 combines with J gene TRBJ1-4, with D perhaps matching TRBD1 (5 bases). The CDR3 extends over 11 amino acids. Germline V lookup: CDR1 SQVTM, CDR2 ANQGSEA. Trimming pared 6 bases from V and 13 bases from J, leaving 15 bases between. CDR3 in amino acids: CSVIAGYRLFF. The CDR3 DNA is TGCAGCGTGATCGCAGGGTATAGACTGTTTTTT. The whole variable domain, remainder taken from reference TRBV29-1 and TRBJ1-4, is SAVISQKPSRDICQRGTSLTIQCQVDSQVTMMFWYRQQPGQSLTLIATANQGSEATYESGFVIDKFPISRPNLTFSTLTVSNMSPEDSSIYLCSVIAGYRLFFGSGTQLSVL.

This chain links TRBV29-1 with TRBJ1-1; tentative D call: TRBD1 (6 bases). CDR1 is SQVTM, CDR2 ANQGSEA, per germline. The CDR3 totals 12 residues. The germline V and J ends were trimmed by 5 bases and 3 bases, with 10 bases remaining between them. CDR3 sequence: CSVRRGDTEAFF. DNA for the CDR3: TGCAGCGTTCGTAGGGGGGACACTGAAGCTTTCTTT.

The gene calls are TRBV12-5 and TRBJ2-5, with D possibly matching TRBD2 (5 bases). The ends were cut back, 0 bases at V and 1 base at J, with 12 bases in the middle. Germline-derived CDR1 and CDR2 are LGHNT and FRNRAP. The CDR3 consists of 16 residues. The CDR3 DNA sequence: TGTGCTAGTGGTTTGGTACTTTTCAGCGGCCAAGAGACCCAGTACTTC. This codes for CASGLVLFSGQETQYF.

The rearrangement uses TRBV7-2 and TRBJ1-5; TRBD1 might be the D (5 bases). Trimming stripped 3 bases from V and 5 bases from J, with 14 bases between. This CDR3 contains 15 residues. Germline values: CDR1 SGHTA, CDR2 FQGNSA. The CDR3 protein is CASSLTGGGDQPQHF. The DNA of the CDR3 is TGTGCCAGCAGCTTGACGGGGGGAGGCGATCAGCCCCAGCATTTT.

The chain has TRBV14 and TRBJ1-2; the D gene is possibly TRBD1 (5 bases). V shed 0 bases and J shed 12 bases, with 11 bases lying between them. CDR3 length: 12 residues. Per the germline V gene, CDR1 is SGHDN and CDR2 is FVKESK. The CDR3 coding sequence is TGTGCCAGCAGCCAAGATAGGGGAGGGAACACCTTC. Its protein product is CASSQDRGGNTF. Based on the CDR3 plus reference TRBV14 and TRBJ1-2, the full variable domain is EAGVTQFPSHSVIEKGQTVTLRCDPISGHDNLYWYRRVMGKEIKFLLHFVKESKQDESGMPNNRFLAERTGGTYSTLKVQPAELEDSGVYFCASSQDRGGNTFGSGTRLTVV.

This chain uses TRBV6-2 or TRBV6-3 with TRBJ1-6, with 7 bases aligning to TRBD1. In germline, CDR1 is MNHEY, CDR2 SVGEGT. With 2 bases clipped from V and 10 bases from J, the junction kept 5 bases outside the gene matches. This CDR3 has 14 amino acids. The CDR3 nucleotides are TGTGCCAGCAGTTACGACAGGGAGGCCTCACCCCTCCACTTT. It is translated as CASSYDREASPLHF.

The chain couples TRBV7-9 to TRBJ2-7; no clear D. Trimming took 2 bases from V and 5 from J, leaving 10 bases between them. The CDR3 loop spans 13 amino acids. The V gene's germline CDR1 is SEHNR and CDR2 FQNEAQ (reference sequence). The CDR3 nucleotides are TGTGCCAGCAGCTTACCCGGAACCCACGAGCAGTACTTC. Amino acid sequence: CASSLPGTHEQYF.

The V call is TRBV2, the J call TRBJ1-4; no definite D call. The germline V and J ends were trimmed by 4 bases and 7 bases, with 1 base remaining between them. Germline V gives CDR1 SNHLY, CDR2 FYNNEI. This CDR3 is 10 amino acids long. The CDR3 here is CASSVEKLFF. The CDR3 nucleotides are TGTGCCAGCAGTGTTGAAAAACTGTTTTTT.

V gene TRBV10-3 combines with J gene TRBJ1-2; maybe TRBD1 (5 bases). The germline CDR1 and CDR2 sequences are ENHRY and SYGVKD. The CDR3 has 14 residues. Trimming took off 6 bases at V and 0 bases at J, with 11 bases between the two ends. CDR3 sequence: CAISDRGANYGYTF. Written as DNA, the CDR3 is TGTGCCATCAGCGACCGGGGGGCTAACTATGGCTACACCTTC.

The chain uses TRBV30 and TRBJ2-1; possibly TRBD1 for D (5 bases). Per germline, CDR1 GTSNPN and CDR2 SVGIG (reference sequence). The CDR3 runs 12 residues. The chain's CDR3 is CAFGPGYNEQFF. DNA of the CDR3: TGTGCTTTCGGACCAGGGTACAATGAGCAGTTCTTC. The full variable domain, in which reference TRBV30 and TRBJ2-1 provide the parts outside the CDR3, is SQTIHQWPATLVQPVGSPLSLECTVEGTSNPNLYWYRQAAGRGLQLLFYSVGIGQISSEVPQNLSASRPQDRQFILSSKKLLLSDSGFYLCAFGPGYNEQFFGPGTRLTVL.

The chain has TRBV7-2 and TRBJ2-5, with D uncertain. Trimming removed 0 bases at V and 2 bases at J, with 10 bases between. CDR1 and CDR2 from the germline V gene are SGHTA and FQGNSA. This CDR3 has 15 amino acids. CDR3 sequence reads: CASSLAWKQQETQYF. CDR3 nucleotides: TGTGCCAGCAGCTTAGCGTGGAAACAGCAAGAGACCCAGTACTTC. The full variable domain, rest sourced from reference TRBV7-2 and TRBJ2-5, is GAGVSQSPSNKVTEKGKDVELRCDPISGHTALYWYRQSLGQGLEFLIYFQGNSAPDKSGLPSDRFSAERTGGSVSTLTIQRTQQEDSAVYLCASSLAWKQQETQYFGPGTRLLVL.

This chain links TRBV2 with TRBJ1-6, with TRBD1 as a possible D gene (6 bases). The CDR3 totals 12 residues. V lost 9 bases and J lost 5, with 8 bases in between. The germline V gene encodes CDR1 SNHLY and CDR2 FYNNEI. For the CDR3, the DNA is TGTGCCAGTCACAGGGATAATTCACCCCTCCACTTT. Amino acids: CASHRDNSPLHF.

CDR3 loop: CASSQDPSYSTYNEQFF. CDR3 DNA sequence: TGCGCCAGCAGCCAAGATCCTAGCTATAGCACCTACAATGAGCAGTTCTTC. The V call is TRBV4-1, the J call TRBJ2-1, with a weak D call TRBD2 (5 bases). Trimming removed 0 bases from V and 2 bases from J, with 14 bases in between. The CDR3 loop spans 17 amino acids. The germline V gene encodes CDR1 MGHRA and CDR2 YSYEKL.

The chain is built from TRBV6-1 and TRBJ2-7, with D possibly called TRBD1 or TRBD2 (5 bases each). Germline CDR1 and CDR2: MNHNS and SASEGT. Trimming left V 3 bases short and J 3 bases short, with 12 bases between. The CDR3 covers 14 residues. CDR3 coding DNA: TGTGCCAGCAGTGACATATGGGACCACTACGAGCAGTACTTC. Its translation is CASSDIWDHYEQYF.

The chain joins TRBV27 to TRBJ2-1, with TRBD2 matching over 10 bases. Trimming cost V 5 bases and J 10 bases; bases outside gene matches: 8. Germline values: CDR1 MNHEY, CDR2 SMNVEV (reference sequence). This CDR3 is 14 amino acids long. The CDR3 nucleotides read TGTGCCAGCAGTCCGAGTGGTAGCGGGGGGGAGCAGTTCTTC. It specifies CASSPSGSGGEQFF.

The CDR3 DNA reads as TGTGCCAGTAGTTTCCCCTGGGGGACAGGGGATTCCTATGGCTACACCTTC. This encodes CASSFPWGTGDSYGYTF. The chain combines TRBV19 with TRBJ1-2; 10 bases are shared with TRBD1. The CDR3 contains 17 residues. Trimming took 5 bases from V and 4 from J; bases not matched to a gene: 13. Germline V gene data show CDR1 as LNHDA and CDR2 as SQIVND (reference sequence).

This chain joins TRBV3-1 (or the pseudogene TRBV3-2) and TRBJ1-6, with TRBD1 identical over 10 bases. CDR1 is LGHDT and CDR2 is YNNKEL in the germline V gene (reference sequence). Unmatched junction bases numbered 10, after V lost 2 bases and J lost 15 bases. This CDR3 is 15 amino acids long. Here the CDR3 DNA reads TGTGCCAGCAGCCAACGCGGACAGGGGGATTCGCTCCTCCACTTT. As protein: CASSQRGQGDSLLHF.

V usage is TRBV6-2 or TRBV6-3 and J usage is TRBJ1-1, with TRBD1 identical over 10 bases. After removal of 4 bases from V and 10 bases from J, the junction contained 9 bases not matched to a gene. Germline assignment: CDR1 MNHEY and CDR2 SVGEGT. The CDR3 loop spans 14 amino acids. The CDR3 DNA sequence: TGTGCCAGCAGTTCCTCGACAGGGGGCGGTGGAGCTTTCTTT. Residues: CASSSSTGGGGAFF.

CDR3 DNA: TGCGCCAGCAGCTTGGAGTCGTATGGCTACACCTTC. Translating gives CASSLESYGYTF. V usage is TRBV5-1 and J usage is TRBJ1-2; D is unresolved. From germline, CDR1 is SGHRS and CDR2 YFSETQ. This CDR3 is built from 12 residues. The V end was cut by 0 bases, the J end by 5 bases, with 5 bases between.

This clone has only one observation. This sequence joins TRBV4-2 and TRBJ2-7; D could derive from TRBD1 or TRBD2 (5 bases each). The germline V and J ends were trimmed by 4 bases and 0 bases, with 13 bases remaining between them. CDR3 size: 15 residues. In germline, CDR1 is LGHNA, CDR2 YNFKEQ. CDR3 protein: CASSLGVVSSYEQYF. As DNA, the CDR3 is TGTGCCAGCAGCCTGGGGGTCGTAAGCTCCTACGAGCAGTACTTC.

The chain uses TRBV6-5 and TRBJ1-2; the match to TRBD1 covers 7 bases. The germline gives CDR1 MNHEY, CDR2 SVGAGI. The CDR3 spans 14 residues. The ends lost 0 bases at V and 6 bases at J; junction bases unmatched: 4. This CDR3 reads CASSYSSQGDGYTF. The DNA of the CDR3 is TGTGCCAGCAGTTACTCGAGCCAGGGGGATGGCTACACCTTC.